Listed here is a single T cell receptor beta chain. Its antigen remains unknown. With a J-beta primer mix and a sample-barcoded 5' primer, a second PCR ran about 7 to 11 cycles. Every cDNA molecule carried a tag from a template-switch adaptor bearing 12 random nucleotides. A single record per CDR3 protein comes from TCRdb applying MiXCR to the 5' RACE reads. The sample holds roughly 570,000 distinct CDR3 sequences, 27% seen once. The sample belongs to a study of blood T cells in healthy people across ages. Study-wide findings and caveats: It was not known whether donors were CMV positive (a possible confounder of expanded clonotype changes). Comparison with aged donors showed that long-lived donors had more naive CD4+ cells and higher diversity.

Germline loops: CDR1 MNHEY, CDR2 SMNVEV (reference sequence). The CDR3 has 15 amino acids. Healthy Caucasians from Russia aged roughly 6 to 95 served as donors. The chain uses TRBV27 and TRBJ2-5; 7 bases match TRBD1. The last part of the DNA fits TRBJ2-1 better; the J call may be wrong. This receptor was obtained from a woman in her 70s in good health. The sequenced material came from blood. CDR3 sequence (DNA): TGTGCCAGCAGTCCGACAGGGTGGTGGAACAATGAGCAGTTCTTC. This translates into CASSPTGWWNNEQFF.